A single sample is the source of the 26 T cell receptor beta chains below, sequenced in a study of blood T cell repertoires in COVID-19. Using immunoSEQ multiplex PCR, the repertoire was profiled, and TCRdb retains in-frame clones only, with some absent. The table lists hundreds of thousands of clones, over 75% of them singletons, with approximately 1.8% in the top ten. Sequencing was carried out using PBMCs or T cells enriched from blood (not recorded which). These receptors all stem from a man between 35 and 55 years old in a cohort exposed to, infected with or recovered from COVID-19 (not recorded which).

The chain uses TRBV7-9 and TRBJ2-3; 9 nucleotides agree with TRBD2. Germline trimming cut 1 base from V and 3 bases from J; bases unmatched to any gene: 5. Germline V gene lookup returns CDR1 SEHNR and CDR2 FQNEAQ (reference sequence). The CDR3 is 16 amino acids. The DNA of the CDR3 is TGTGCCAGCAGCTTAGGTCTAGCGGGAAATACAGATACGCAGTATTTT. Translation: CASSLGLAGNTDTQYF.

This chain uses TRBV6-5 with TRBJ1-1; TRBD1 agrees at 10 bases. CDR3 length: 15 residues. Germline lookup yields CDR1 MNHEY and CDR2 SVGAGI. The V gene end was trimmed by 5 bases and the J gene end by 5 bases; junction bases not matched to a gene: 8. CDR3 coding DNA: TGTGCCAGCAGTCAGACAGGGGGCGCAAGGACTGAAGCTTTCTTT. Its translation: CASSQTGGARTEAFF.

The gene calls are TRBV27 and TRBJ2-7, with a possible D match to TRBD2 (6 bases). Germline values: CDR1 MNHEY, CDR2 SMNVEV (reference sequence). The CDR3 is 13 amino acids. Trimming removed 3 bases at V and 7 bases at J, with 13 bases between. The CDR3 spells CASSLIGGREQYF. For the CDR3, the DNA is TGTGCCAGCAGTTTGATTGGGGGGAGGGAGCAGTACTTC.

V usage is TRBV20-1 and J usage is TRBJ1-1; TRBD1 agrees at 7 bases. The J segment lost 1 base and the V segment lost 6 bases, leaving 14 bases of the junction unmatched. The CDR3 runs to 16 residues. Germline CDR1 and CDR2: DFQATT and SNEGSKA (reference sequence). CDR3 coding DNA: TGCAGTGCAAGTGGGGGGACAGTGTATGCGAACACTGAAGCTTTCTTT. Protein sequence: CSASGGTVYANTEAFF.

This rearrangement joins TRBV28 to TRBJ2-3; D remains unclear. With 1 base removed from V and 1 base from J, the gap between germline ends came to 3 bases. The germline gives CDR1 MDHEN, CDR2 SYDVKM. CDR3 length equals 13 residues. The CDR3 is CASSLLGTDTQYF. The DNA of the CDR3 is TGTGCCAGCAGTTTATTAGGCACAGATACGCAGTATTTT.

This clone occurred a few times. J is TRBJ2-3 and V is TRBV7-3; no clear D. V was clipped by 2 bases and J by 2 bases, with 8 bases between them. The germline V gene encodes CDR1 SGHTA and CDR2 FQGTGA. This CDR3 is built from 14 residues. The CDR3 region is CASSLAQFTDTQYF. The CDR3 DNA follows: TGTGCCAGCAGCTTAGCTCAGTTCACAGATACGCAGTATTTT. The full variable domain, its missing parts supplied by reference TRBV7-3 and TRBJ2-3, is GAGVSQTPSNKVTEKGKYVELRCDPISGHTALYWYRQSLGQGPEFLIYFQGTGAADDSGLPNDRFFAVRPEGSVSTLKIQRTERGDSAVYLCASSLAQFTDTQYFGPGTRLTVL.

The chain couples TRBV19 to TRBJ2-2; 9 bases line up with TRBD1. From germline, CDR1 is LNHDA and CDR2 SQIVND (reference sequence). V trimming: 2 bases; J trimming: 3 bases; junction bases outside the gene matches: 7. The CDR3 runs 17 residues. The CDR3 bases are TGTGCCAGTAGTATACTCCCGGGACAGGGCGACACCGGGGAGCTGTTTTTT. It is translated as CASSILPGQGDTGELFF.

The CDR3 region is CASSLLGQGLNSGANVLTF. Written as DNA, the CDR3 is TGTGCCAGCAGCCTGCTAGGGCAGGGTTTGAACTCTGGGGCCAACGTCCTGACTTTC. The chain links TRBV5-6 to TRBJ2-6, with TRBD1 as a possible D gene (5 bases). The V gene lost 4 bases and the J gene lost 0 bases, with 20 bases spanning the gap. This CDR3 comprises 19 residues. The germline gives CDR1 SGHDT, CDR2 YYEEEE.

The rearrangement joins TRBV11-2 to TRBJ2-1; 11 nucleotides align to TRBD2. V lost 5 bases and J lost 6; bases outside the gene matches: 12. The CDR3 is made up of 17 amino acids. Per germline, CDR1 SGHAT and CDR2 FQNNGV. CDR3 region: CASSQYTGTSGLNEQFF. DNA of the CDR3: TGTGCCAGCAGCCAATATACCGGGACTAGCGGCCTCAATGAGCAGTTCTTC.

This clone was recorded a few times. The V call is TRBV7-8, the J call TRBJ1-1; TRBD1 might be the D (6 bases). Trimming cost V 4 bases and J 3 bases, with 15 bases left between them. Germline loops: CDR1 SGHVS, CDR2 FQNEAQ. The CDR3 covers 15 residues. CDR3 amino acids: CASSSRDIGYTEAFF. The DNA of the CDR3 is TGTGCCAGCAGCTCCCGGGACATCGGATACACTGAAGCTTTCTTT.

The rearrangement joins TRBV28 to TRBJ2-5; 10 nucleotides align to TRBD2. Per the germline V gene, CDR1 is MDHEN and CDR2 is SYDVKM. CDR3 length: 17 amino acids. J lost 5 bases, V lost 5 bases, and 14 bases had no gene match. Here the CDR3 reads CASSLNGASGSLETQYF. The CDR3 region has the DNA TGTGCCAGCAGTCTGAATGGGGCTAGCGGGAGCCTGGAGACCCAGTACTTC.

The chain uses TRBV28 and TRBJ1-2, with 7 bases identical to TRBD1. The V and J ends lost 8 bases and 8 bases, in that order; junction bases with no gene match: 11. Germline CDR1 reads MDHEN; CDR2 reads SYDVKM. This CDR3 has 13 residues. CDR3 DNA: TGTGCCAGCTTACACAGGGGCGCAAGCGGCTACACCTTC. This codes for CASLHRGASGYTF.

The rearrangement joins TRBV19 to TRBJ1-4, with 9 bases that match TRBD1. This CDR3 is built from 16 residues. Germline V lookup: CDR1 LNHDA, CDR2 SQIVND (reference sequence). The ends lost 1 base at V and 5 bases at J; junction bases unmatched: 5. The CDR3 protein is CASSIAIGTGNEKLFF. The CDR3 DNA reads TGTGCCAGTAGTATAGCTATCGGGACAGGGAATGAAAAACTGTTTTTT.

The V and J genes are TRBV28 and TRBJ2-1; 8 bases agree with TRBD2. The CDR3 has 15 residues. CDR1 is MDHEN and CDR2 is SYDVKM in the germline V gene. V was pared by 6 bases and J by 0 bases, with 4 bases of the junction left unmatched. The chain's CDR3 is CASRTGGGSYNEQFF. CDR3 nucleotides: TGTGCCAGCAGAACGGGAGGGGGCTCCTACAATGAGCAGTTCTTC.

The chain uses TRBV28 and TRBJ1-5; 7 nucleotides agree with TRBD1. From germline, CDR1 is MDHEN and CDR2 SYDVKM. The CDR3 consists of 12 residues. After removal of 6 bases from V and 9 bases from J, the junction contained 5 bases not matched to a gene. CDR3 nucleotides: TGTGCCAGCAGGCGACAGGGTTGGCCCCAGCATTTT. It codes for CASRRQGWPQHF.

The chain is built from TRBV27 and TRBJ2-4; 9 bases fit TRBD2. CDR3 length: 17 amino acids. J gave up 3 bases and V 2 bases, and 8 bases lay outside the gene matches. CDR1 and CDR2 from the germline V gene are MNHEY and SMNVEV (reference sequence). Here the CDR3 DNA reads TGTGCCAGCAGTTTAAATGGCGGGAGGGCGGGCAAAAACATTCAGTACTTC. As protein: CASSLNGGRAGKNIQYF.

The chain couples TRBV7-2 to TRBJ2-7; 9 bases line up with TRBD2. Germline V lookup: CDR1 SGHTA, CDR2 FQGNSA. The CDR3 totals 13 residues. Unmatched junction bases numbered 0, after V lost 6 bases and J lost 0 bases. The CDR3 protein is CASSSGGSYEQYF. The CDR3 coding sequence is TGTGCCAGCAGTAGCGGGGGCTCCTACGAGCAGTACTTC. Using reference TRBV7-2 and TRBJ2-7 for the parts outside the CDR3, the full variable domain is GAGVSQSPSNKVTEKGKDVELRCDPISGHTALYWYRQSLGQGLEFLIYFQGNSAPDKSGLPSDRFSAERTGGSVSTLTIQRTQQEDSAVYLCASSSGGSYEQYFGPGTRLTVT.

V gene TRBV12-2 combines with J gene TRBJ1-5; the listed D gene, TRBD1, was not tested against the DNA. TRBV12-2 is flagged as a pseudogene. CDR3 length equals 14 residues. The CDR3 is CASRDRQGTQPQHF. CDR3 DNA: TGTGCAAGTCGCGACCGACAGGGAACTCAGCCCCAGCATTTT.

The chain recombines TRBV12-5 with TRBJ2-3, with D hard to call. This CDR3 is 18 amino acids long. CDR1 is LGHNT and CDR2 is FRNRAP in the germline V gene. Trimming took 3 bases from V and 0 from J, leaving 19 bases between them. CDR3 in DNA: TGTGCTAGTGGTTTAAAGTCCGGAACAGATACTAGCACAGATACGCAGTATTTT. It yields the protein CASGLKSGTDTSTDTQYF. The variable domain in full, completed from reference TRBV12-5 and TRBJ2-3, reads DARVTQTPRHKVTEMGQEVTMRCQPILGHNTVFWYRQTMMQGLELLAYFRNRAPLDDSGMPKDRFSAEMPDATLATLKIQPSEPRDSAVYFCASGLKSGTDTSTDTQYFGPGTRLTVL.

In this sample, this clone turned up a few times. The chain has TRBV29-1 and TRBJ2-4; 8 nucleotides match TRBD2. The CDR3 runs to 13 residues. V lost 5 bases and J lost 7; bases outside the gene matches: 7. CDR1 SQVTM and CDR2 ANQGSEA come from the germline V gene. Written as DNA, the CDR3 is TGCAGCGTTCAGGGACTAGGCGGTAACATTCAGTACTTC. Translating gives CSVQGLGGNIQYF.

V gene TRBV5-8 combines with J gene TRBJ2-5; the match to TRBD1 covers 7 bases. The V gene end was trimmed by 0 bases and the J gene end by 4 bases; junction bases not matched to a gene: 6. The germline V gene encodes CDR1 SGHTS and CDR2 YDEGEE. This CDR3 comprises 15 residues. The CDR3 DNA reads as TGTGCCAGCAGCTTGGGGGGTAAGGGGGCAGAGACCCAGTACTTC. Encoded protein: CASSLGGKGAETQYF.

The CDR3 DNA sequence: TGTGCCATCAGCCCAGTTGGGCCGGGGTATAATTCACCCCTCCACTTT. It yields the protein CAISPVGPGYNSPLHF. V usage is TRBV10-3 and J usage is TRBJ1-6; D not resolved. The V end lost 6 bases, the J end lost 4 bases, and 16 bases lay between the germline ends. Per the germline V gene, CDR1 is ENHRY and CDR2 is SYGVKD. The CDR3 is 16 residues long.

The chain couples TRBV18 to TRBJ2-6, with D perhaps TRBD1 (5 bases). CDR3 size: 15 residues. Per the germline V gene, CDR1 is KGHSH and CDR2 is LQKENI. V was shortened by 3 bases and J by 1 base, with 7 bases between the two germline ends. The CDR3: CASSPAGSGANVLTF. In DNA, the CDR3 is TGTGCCAGCTCACCCGCAGGGTCTGGGGCCAACGTCCTGACTTTC.

J is TRBJ1-5 and V is TRBV6-1; no clear D. V lost 0 bases, J lost 9 bases, and 12 bases lay in between. CDR3 size: 14 residues. Germline CDR1 is MNHNS and CDR2 is SASEGT. CDR3 nucleotides: TGTGCCAGCAGTGAAGCCCACAGAGGGCGGCCCCAGCATTTT. This encodes CASSEAHRGRPQHF.

This clone was seen only once. V is TRBV3-1 (or the pseudogene TRBV3-2) and J is TRBJ1-5, with unresolved D. Germline CDR1 and CDR2: LGHDT and YNNKEL (reference sequence). Trimming shortened V by 0 bases and J by 7 bases, and 13 bases separated the two germline ends. The CDR3 consists of 15 residues. Here the CDR3 reads CASSQDYREHQPQHF. For the CDR3, the DNA is TGTGCCAGCAGCCAAGACTATAGGGAGCACCAGCCCCAGCATTTT.

The chain couples TRBV5-5 to TRBJ2-2; D is undetermined. The ends were cut back, 0 bases at V and 3 bases at J, with 12 bases in the middle. CDR3 length: 16 residues. CDR1 and CDR2 from the germline V gene are SGHKS and YYEKEE (reference sequence). The chain's CDR3 is CASSLAPRVDTGELFF. DNA of the CDR3: TGTGCCAGCAGCTTGGCCCCCCGGGTAGACACCGGGGAGCTGTTTTTT.